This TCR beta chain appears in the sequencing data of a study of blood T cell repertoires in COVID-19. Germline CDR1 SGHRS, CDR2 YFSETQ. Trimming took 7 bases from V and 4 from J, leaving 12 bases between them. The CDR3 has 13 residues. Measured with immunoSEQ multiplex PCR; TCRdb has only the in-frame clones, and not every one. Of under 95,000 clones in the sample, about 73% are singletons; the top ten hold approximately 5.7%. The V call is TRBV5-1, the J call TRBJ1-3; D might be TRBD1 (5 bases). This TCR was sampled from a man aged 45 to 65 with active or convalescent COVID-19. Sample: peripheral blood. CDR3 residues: CASSRTGGNTIYF. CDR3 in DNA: TGCGCCAGCTCCCGCACAGGCGGAAACACCATATATTTT.